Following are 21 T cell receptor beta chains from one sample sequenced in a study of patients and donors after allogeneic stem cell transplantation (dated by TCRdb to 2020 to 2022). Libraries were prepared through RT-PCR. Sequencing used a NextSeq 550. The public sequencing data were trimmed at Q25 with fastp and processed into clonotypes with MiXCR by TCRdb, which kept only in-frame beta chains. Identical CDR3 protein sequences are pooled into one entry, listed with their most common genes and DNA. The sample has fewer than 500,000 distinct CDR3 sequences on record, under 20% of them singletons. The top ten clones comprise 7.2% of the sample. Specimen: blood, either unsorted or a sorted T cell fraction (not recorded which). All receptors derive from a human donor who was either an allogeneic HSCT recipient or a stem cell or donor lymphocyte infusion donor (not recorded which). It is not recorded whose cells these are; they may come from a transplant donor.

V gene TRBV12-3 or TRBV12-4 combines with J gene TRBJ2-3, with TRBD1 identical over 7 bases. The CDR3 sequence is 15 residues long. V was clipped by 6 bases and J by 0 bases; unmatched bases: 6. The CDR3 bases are TGTGCCAGCAGCCTAGAGGACAGGAGCACAGATACGCAGTATTTT. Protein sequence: CASSLEDRSTDTQYF.

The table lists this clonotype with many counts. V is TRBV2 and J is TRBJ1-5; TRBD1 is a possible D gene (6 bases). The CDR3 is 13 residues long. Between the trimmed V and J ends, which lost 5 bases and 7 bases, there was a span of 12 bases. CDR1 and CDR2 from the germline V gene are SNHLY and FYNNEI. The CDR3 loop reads CASSPGVGQPQHF. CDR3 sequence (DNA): TGTGCCAGCAGTCCAGGGGTAGGGCAGCCCCAGCATTTT.

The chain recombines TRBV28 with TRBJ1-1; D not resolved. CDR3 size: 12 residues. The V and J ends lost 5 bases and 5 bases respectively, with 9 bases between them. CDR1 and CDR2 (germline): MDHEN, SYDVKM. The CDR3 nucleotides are TGTGCCAGCAGTCCTAGGATTACTGAAGCTTTCTTT. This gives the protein CASSPRITEAFF.

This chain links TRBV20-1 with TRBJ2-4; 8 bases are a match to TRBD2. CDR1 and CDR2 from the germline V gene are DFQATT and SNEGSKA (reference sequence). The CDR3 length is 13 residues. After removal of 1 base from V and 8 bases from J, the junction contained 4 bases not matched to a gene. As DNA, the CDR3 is TGCAGTGCTAGAGGCGGGGGGTCAGACATTCAGTACTTC. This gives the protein CSARGGGSDIQYF.

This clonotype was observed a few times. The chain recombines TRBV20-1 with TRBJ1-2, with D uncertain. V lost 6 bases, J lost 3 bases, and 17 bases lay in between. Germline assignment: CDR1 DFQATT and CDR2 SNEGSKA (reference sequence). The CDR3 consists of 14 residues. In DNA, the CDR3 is TGCAGTGCCTACCGAGTCCGTCACGACTATGGCTACACCTTC. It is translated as CSAYRVRHDYGYTF.

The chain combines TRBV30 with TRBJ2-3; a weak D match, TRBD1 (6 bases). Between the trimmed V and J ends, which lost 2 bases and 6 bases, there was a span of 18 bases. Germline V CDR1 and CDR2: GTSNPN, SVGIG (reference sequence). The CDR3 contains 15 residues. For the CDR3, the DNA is TGTGCCTGGAGTCCTCGACAGGCTACAGGGGATACGCAGTATTTT. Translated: CAWSPRQATGDTQYF.

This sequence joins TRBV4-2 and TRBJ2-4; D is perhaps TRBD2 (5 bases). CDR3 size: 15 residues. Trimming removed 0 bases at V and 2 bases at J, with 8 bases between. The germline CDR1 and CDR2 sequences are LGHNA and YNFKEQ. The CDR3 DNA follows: TGTGCCAGCAGCCAAGATGGGGAGTCCAAAAACATTCAGTACTTC. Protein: CASSQDGESKNIQYF.

CDR3 loop: CASSPPSRPSYEQYF. The CDR3 region has the DNA TGTGCCAGCTCACCCCCGAGCAGGCCATCCTACGAGCAGTACTTC. The genes are TRBV18 and TRBJ2-7, with D unclear. V lost 3 bases, J lost 1 base, and 13 bases lay in between. The CDR3 sequence is 15 residues long. Per the germline V gene, CDR1 is KGHSH and CDR2 is LQKENI.

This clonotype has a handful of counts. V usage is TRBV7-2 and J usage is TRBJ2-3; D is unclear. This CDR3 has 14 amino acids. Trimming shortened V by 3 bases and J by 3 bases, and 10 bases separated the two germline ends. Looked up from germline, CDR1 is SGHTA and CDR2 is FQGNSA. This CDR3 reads CASSLISTTDTQYF. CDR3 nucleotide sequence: TGTGCCAGCAGCTTGATCTCCACGACAGATACGCAGTATTTT. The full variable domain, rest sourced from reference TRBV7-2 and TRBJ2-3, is GAGVSQSPSNKVTEKGKDVELRCDPISGHTALYWYRQSLGQGLEFLIYFQGNSAPDKSGLPSDRFSAERTGGSVSTLTIQRTQQEDSAVYLCASSLISTTDTQYFGPGTRLTVL.

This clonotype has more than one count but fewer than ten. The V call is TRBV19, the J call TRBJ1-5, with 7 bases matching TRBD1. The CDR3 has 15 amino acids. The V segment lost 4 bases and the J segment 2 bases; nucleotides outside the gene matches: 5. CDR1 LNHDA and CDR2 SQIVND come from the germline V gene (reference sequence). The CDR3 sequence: CASSTQGPGNQPQHF. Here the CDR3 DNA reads TGTGCCAGTAGTACACAGGGGCCGGGCAATCAGCCCCAGCATTTT.

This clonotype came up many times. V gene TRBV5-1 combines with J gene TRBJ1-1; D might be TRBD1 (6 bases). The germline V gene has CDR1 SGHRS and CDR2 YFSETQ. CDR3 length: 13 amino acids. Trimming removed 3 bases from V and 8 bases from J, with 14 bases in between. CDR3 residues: CASSSPGASEAFF. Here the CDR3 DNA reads TGCGCCAGCAGCTCCCCGGGGGCGTCAGAAGCTTTCTTT. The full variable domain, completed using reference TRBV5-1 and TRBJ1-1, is KAGVTQTPRYLIKTRGQQVTLSCSPISGHRSVSWYQQTPGQGLQFLFEYFSETQRNKGNFPGRFSGRQFSNSRSEMNVSTLELGDSALYLCASSSPGASEAFFGQGTRLTVV.

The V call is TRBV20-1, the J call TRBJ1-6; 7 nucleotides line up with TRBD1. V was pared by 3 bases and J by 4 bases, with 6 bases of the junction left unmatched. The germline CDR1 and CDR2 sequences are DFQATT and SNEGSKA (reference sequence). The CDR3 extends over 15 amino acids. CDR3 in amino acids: CSARGTDPYNSPLHF. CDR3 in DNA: TGCAGTGCTAGGGGGACAGACCCTTATAATTCACCCCTCCACTTT.

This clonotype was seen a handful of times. In DNA, the CDR3 is TGTGCCAGCAGCCTCCCCGGGACCGCCAAGGGAGATACGCAGTATTTT. Its translation is CASSLPGTAKGDTQYF. The chain uses TRBV3-1 and TRBJ2-3; D is tentatively TRBD1 or TRBD2 (5 bases each). The CDR3 has 16 residues. Between the trimmed V and J ends, which lost 4 bases and 5 bases, there was a span of 19 bases. Per germline, CDR1 LGHDT and CDR2 YNNKEL (reference sequence).

CDR3 protein: CASSSHYLGLQTQFF. CDR3 nucleotide sequence: TGTGCCAGCAGCTCCCACTACCTAGGACTTCAAACGCAGTTCTTC. This chain uses TRBV11-2 with TRBJ2-1; D may be TRBD2 (5 bases). With 4 bases removed from V and 12 bases from J, the gap between germline ends came to 22 bases. CDR3 length equals 15 residues. Germline V gene data show CDR1 as SGHAT and CDR2 as FQNNGV.

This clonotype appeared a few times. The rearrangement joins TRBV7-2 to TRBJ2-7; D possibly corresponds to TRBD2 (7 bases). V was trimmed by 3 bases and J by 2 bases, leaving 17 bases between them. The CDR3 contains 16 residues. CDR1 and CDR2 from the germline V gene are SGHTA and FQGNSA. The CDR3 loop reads CASSFKGEGGPYEQYF. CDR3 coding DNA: TGTGCCAGCAGCTTTAAGGGGGAGGGGGGCCCCTACGAGCAGTACTTC. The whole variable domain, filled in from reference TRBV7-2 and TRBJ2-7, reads GAGVSQSPSNKVTEKGKDVELRCDPISGHTALYWYRQSLGQGLEFLIYFQGNSAPDKSGLPSDRFSAERTGGSVSTLTIQRTQQEDSAVYLCASSFKGEGGPYEQYFGPGTRLTVT.

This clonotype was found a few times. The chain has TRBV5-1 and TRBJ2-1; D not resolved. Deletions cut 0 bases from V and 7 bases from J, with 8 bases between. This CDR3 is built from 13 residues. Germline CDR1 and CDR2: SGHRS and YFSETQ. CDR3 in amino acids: CASSLGARNEQFF. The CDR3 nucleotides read TGCGCCAGCAGCTTGGGGGCCCGTAATGAGCAGTTCTTC.

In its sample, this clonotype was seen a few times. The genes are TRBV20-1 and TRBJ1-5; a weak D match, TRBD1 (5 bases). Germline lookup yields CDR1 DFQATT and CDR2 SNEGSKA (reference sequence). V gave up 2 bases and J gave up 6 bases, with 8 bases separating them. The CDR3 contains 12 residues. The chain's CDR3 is CSARWGRQPQHF. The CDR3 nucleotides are TGCAGTGCTAGATGGGGACGTCAGCCCCAGCATTTT.

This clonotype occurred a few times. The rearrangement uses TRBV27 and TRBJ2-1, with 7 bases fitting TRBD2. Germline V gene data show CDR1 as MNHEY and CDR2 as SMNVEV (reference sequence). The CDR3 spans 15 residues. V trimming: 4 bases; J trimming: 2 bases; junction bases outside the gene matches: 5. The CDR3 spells CASSSTGLPYNEQFF. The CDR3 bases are TGTGCCAGCAGTTCGACGGGACTACCCTACAATGAGCAGTTCTTC.

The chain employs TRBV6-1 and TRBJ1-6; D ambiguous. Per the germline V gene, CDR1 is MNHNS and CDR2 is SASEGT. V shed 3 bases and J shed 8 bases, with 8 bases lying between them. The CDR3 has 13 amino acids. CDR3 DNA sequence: TGTGCCAGCAGTGACAGGTCCTATTCACCCCTCCACTTT. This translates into CASSDRSYSPLHF.

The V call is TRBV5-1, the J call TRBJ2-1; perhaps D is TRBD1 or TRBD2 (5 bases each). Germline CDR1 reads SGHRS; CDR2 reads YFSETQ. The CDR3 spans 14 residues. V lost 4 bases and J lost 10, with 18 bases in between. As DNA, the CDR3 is TGCGCCAGCAGCCCCGGGGCTAGCCCGACAGAGCAGTTCTTC. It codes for CASSPGASPTEQFF.

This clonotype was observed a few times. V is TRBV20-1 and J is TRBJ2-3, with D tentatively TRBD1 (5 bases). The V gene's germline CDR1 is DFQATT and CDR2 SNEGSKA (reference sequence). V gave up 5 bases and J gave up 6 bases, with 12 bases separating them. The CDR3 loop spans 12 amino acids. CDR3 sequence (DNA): TGCAGTGCTCATTATAGGGGTGATACGCAGTATTTT. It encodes CSAHYRGDTQYF.